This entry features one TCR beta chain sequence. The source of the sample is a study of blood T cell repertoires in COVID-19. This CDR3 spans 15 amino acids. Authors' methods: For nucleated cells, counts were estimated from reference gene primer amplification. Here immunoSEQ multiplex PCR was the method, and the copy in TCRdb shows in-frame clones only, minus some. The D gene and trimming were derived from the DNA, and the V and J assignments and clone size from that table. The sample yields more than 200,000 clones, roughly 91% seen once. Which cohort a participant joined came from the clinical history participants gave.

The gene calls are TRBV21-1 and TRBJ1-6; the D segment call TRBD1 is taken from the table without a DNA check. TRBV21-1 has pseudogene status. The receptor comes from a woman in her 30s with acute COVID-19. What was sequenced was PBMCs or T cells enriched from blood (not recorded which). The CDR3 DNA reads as TGTGCCAGCAGCTCAGGTAGGGGCTTTGATTCACCCCTCCACTTT. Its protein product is CASSSGRGFDSPLHF.